The clone carrying this TCR beta chain was seen at least ten times. TCR beta libraries were built with iRepertoire HTBI primers and Arm-PCR of CDR3 regions. TCRdb reanalysed the multiplex PCR reads using MiXCR and keeps one entry per CDR3 protein. The data show approximately 350,000 distinct CDR3 sequences, roughly 17% seen once. Trimming cost V 0 bases and J 4 bases; bases outside gene matches: 1. CDR3 length: 15 amino acids. Per germline, CDR1 KGHSH and CDR2 LQKENI. These data belong to a study of regulatory T cells in long-lasting Graves disease. As to time point: newly diagnosed GD, antithyroid drugs for less than 3 months. With RNA extracted from PBMCs as input, the TCR library was made. These data were also reused for a study on T cells in Graves' hyperthyroidism and ophthalmopathy.

The sequence was obtained from a young woman with Graves disease. Sample: peripheral blood mononuclear cells (PBMCs), taken at new diagnosis, from a patient treated with antithyroid drugs. The V call is TRBV18, the J call TRBJ2-7, with 12 positions matching TRBD1. This chain's CDR3 is CASSPPGQGAYEQYF. The CDR3 region has the DNA TGTGCCAGCTCACCACCGGGACAGGGGGCTTACGAGCAGTACTTC.